The source of this TCR beta chain is a study of OX40 agonist ivuxolimab in advanced cancers. For the study at large: Partial responses were recorded for three patients, including one with hepatocellular carcinoma and two with cutaneous melanoma.

The germline CDR1 and CDR2 sequences are MDHEN and SYDVKM. CDR3 size: 11 residues. Trimming took off 1 base at V and 3 bases at J, with 1 base between the two ends. Clones were sequenced by immunoSEQ multiplex PCR, and TCRdb holds only the in-frame ones, with some missing. The sample consists of 79,000 or so clones, roughly 85% of them appearing once. The receptor's source is an adult with an advanced solid tumor such as melanoma, head and neck, liver or kidney cancer. The sequences come from CD4+ or CD8+ T cells sorted from blood, collected in a trial of the OX40 agonist ivuxolimab. The rearrangement uses TRBV28 and TRBJ2-7; unclear D gene. The DNA for the CDR3 is TGTGCCAGCAGTTTATTCTACGAGCAGTACTTC. This translates into CASSLFYEQYF.